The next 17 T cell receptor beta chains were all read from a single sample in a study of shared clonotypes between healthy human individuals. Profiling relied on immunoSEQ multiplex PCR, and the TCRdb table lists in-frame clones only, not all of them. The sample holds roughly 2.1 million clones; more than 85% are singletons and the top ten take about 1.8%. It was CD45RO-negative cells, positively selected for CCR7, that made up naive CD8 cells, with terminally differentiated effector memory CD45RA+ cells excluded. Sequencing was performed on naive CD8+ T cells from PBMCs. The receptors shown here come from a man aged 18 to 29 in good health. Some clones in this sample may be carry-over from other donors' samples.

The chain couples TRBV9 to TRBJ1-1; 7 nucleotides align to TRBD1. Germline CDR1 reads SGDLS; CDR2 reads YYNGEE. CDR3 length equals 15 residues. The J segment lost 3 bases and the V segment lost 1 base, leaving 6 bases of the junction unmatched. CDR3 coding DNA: TGTGCCAGCAGCGTAACCGACAGGGAGGACACTGAAGCTTTCTTT. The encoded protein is CASSVTDREDTEAFF.

This CDR3 reads CASSQNKKAGSSYEQYF. The CDR3 nucleotides read TGCGCCAGCAGCCAAAACAAAAAAGCGGGGAGCTCCTACGAGCAGTACTTC. This rearrangement joins TRBV4-1 to TRBJ2-7; 7 bases map to TRBD2. Germline V gene sequence: CDR1 MGHRA, CDR2 YSYEKL. The CDR3 loop spans 17 amino acids. V gave up 2 bases and J gave up 0 bases; unmatched junction bases: 10.

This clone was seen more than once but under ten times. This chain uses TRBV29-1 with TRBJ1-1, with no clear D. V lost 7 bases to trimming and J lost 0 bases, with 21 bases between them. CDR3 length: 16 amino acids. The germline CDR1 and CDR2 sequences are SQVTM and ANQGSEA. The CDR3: CSAEGPIGPMNTEAFF. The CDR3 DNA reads TGCAGCGCCGAAGGCCCAATAGGCCCAATGAACACTGAAGCTTTCTTT.

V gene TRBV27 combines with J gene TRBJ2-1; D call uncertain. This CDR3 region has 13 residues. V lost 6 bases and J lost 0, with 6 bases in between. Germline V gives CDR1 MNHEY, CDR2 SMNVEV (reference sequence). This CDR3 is CASSIRSYNEQFF. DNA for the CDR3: TGTGCCAGCAGCATACGCTCCTACAATGAGCAGTTCTTC.

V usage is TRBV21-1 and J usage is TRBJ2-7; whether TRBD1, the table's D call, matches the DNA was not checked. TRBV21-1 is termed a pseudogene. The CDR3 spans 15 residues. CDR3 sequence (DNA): TGTGCCAGCACCGAGATCCGGGACAGGGACTACGAGCAGTACTTC. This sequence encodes CASTEIRDRDYEQYF.

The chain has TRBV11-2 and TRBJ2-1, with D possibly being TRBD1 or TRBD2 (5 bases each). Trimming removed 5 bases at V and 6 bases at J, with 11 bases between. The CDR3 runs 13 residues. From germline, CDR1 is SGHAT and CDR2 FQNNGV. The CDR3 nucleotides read TGTGCCAGCAGCGAGGGACCCAGCAATGAGCAGTTCTTC. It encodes CASSEGPSNEQFF.

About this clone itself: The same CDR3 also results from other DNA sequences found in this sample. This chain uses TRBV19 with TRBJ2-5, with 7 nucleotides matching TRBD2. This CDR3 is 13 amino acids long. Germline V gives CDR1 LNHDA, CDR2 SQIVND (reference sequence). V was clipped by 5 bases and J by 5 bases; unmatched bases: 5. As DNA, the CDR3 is TGTGCCAGTAGTGGGAGGGCCGGGGAGACCCAGTACTTC. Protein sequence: CASSGRAGETQYF.

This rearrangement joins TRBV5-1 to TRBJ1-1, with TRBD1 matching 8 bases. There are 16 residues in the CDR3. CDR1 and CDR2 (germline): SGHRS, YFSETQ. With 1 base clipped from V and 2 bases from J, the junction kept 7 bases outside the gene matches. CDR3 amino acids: CASSLSTGAINTEAFF. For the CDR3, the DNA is TGCGCCAGCAGCTTGTCGACAGGGGCCATAAACACTGAAGCTTTCTTT.

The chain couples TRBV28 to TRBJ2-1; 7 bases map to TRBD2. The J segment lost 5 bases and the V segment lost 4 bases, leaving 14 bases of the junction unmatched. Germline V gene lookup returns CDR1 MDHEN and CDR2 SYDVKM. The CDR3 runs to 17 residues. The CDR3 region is CASSSRSGGSDHNEQFF. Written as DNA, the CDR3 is TGTGCCAGCAGTTCCCGCAGTGGCGGGAGCGACCACAATGAGCAGTTCTTC.

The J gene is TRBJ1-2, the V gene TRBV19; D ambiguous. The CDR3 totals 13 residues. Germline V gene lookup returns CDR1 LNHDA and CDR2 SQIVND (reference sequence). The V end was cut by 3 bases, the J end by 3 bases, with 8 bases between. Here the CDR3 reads CASSMTLDYGYTF. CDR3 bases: TGTGCCAGTAGTATGACATTAGACTATGGCTACACCTTC.

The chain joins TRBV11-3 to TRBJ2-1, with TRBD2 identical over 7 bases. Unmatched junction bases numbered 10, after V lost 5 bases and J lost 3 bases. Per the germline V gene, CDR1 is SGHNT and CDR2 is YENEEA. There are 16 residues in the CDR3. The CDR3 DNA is TGTGCCAGCAGCATAAGGGCGGGAGTAAACTACAATGAGCAGTTCTTC. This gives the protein CASSIRAGVNYNEQFF.

CDR3: CASSQRNTGELFF. CDR3 coding DNA: TGTGCCAGCAGCCAGCGAAACACCGGGGAGCTGTTTTTT. The rearrangement uses TRBV7-9 and TRBJ2-2; D is ambiguous. This CDR3 spans 13 amino acids. Germline V gene data show CDR1 as SEHNR and CDR2 as FQNEAQ (reference sequence). The V gene lost 5 bases and the J gene lost 2 bases, with 6 bases spanning the gap.

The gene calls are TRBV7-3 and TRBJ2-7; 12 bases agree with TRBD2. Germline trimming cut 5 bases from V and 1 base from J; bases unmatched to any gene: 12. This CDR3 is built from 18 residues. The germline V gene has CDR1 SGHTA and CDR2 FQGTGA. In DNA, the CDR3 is TGTGCCAGCAGCGAAAACCCGGGACTAGCGGGTGATTCCTACGAGCAGTACTTC. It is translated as CASSENPGLAGDSYEQYF.

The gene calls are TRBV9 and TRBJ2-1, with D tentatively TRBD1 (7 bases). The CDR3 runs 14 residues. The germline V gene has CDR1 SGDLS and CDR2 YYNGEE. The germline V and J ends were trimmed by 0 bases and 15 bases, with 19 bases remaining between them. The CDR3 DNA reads TGTGCCAGCAGCGTAGGCAGGGGAGGAACAGGGGCGTTCTTC. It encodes CASSVGRGGTGAFF.

The CDR3 is CASSLEGEGDTQYF. The CDR3 DNA follows: TGTGCCAGCAGCTTAGAAGGGGAGGGAGATACGCAGTATTTT. This sequence joins TRBV7-6 and TRBJ2-3, with 7 bases that match TRBD2. CDR1 is SGHVS, CDR2 FNYEAQ, per germline. V lost 1 base, J lost 5 bases, and 3 bases stayed unmatched. The CDR3 runs 14 residues. The complete variable domain, with remaining parts taken from reference TRBV7-6 and TRBJ2-3, reads GAGVSQSPRYKVTKRGQDVALRCDPISGHVSLYWYRQALGQGPEFLTYFNYEAQQDKSGLPNDRFSAERPEGSISTLTIQRTEQRDSAMYRCASSLEGEGDTQYFGPGTRLTVL.

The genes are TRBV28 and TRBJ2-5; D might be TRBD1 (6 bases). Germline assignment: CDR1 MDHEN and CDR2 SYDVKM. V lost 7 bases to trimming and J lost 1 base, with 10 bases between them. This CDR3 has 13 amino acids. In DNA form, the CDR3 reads TGTGCCAGCAAGACAGGAATCCAAGAGACCCAGTACTTC. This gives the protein CASKTGIQETQYF. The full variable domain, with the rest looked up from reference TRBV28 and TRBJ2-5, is DVKVTQSSRYLVKRTGEKVFLECVQDMDHENMFWYRQDPGLGLRLIYFSYDVKMKEKGDIPEGYSVSREKKERFSLILESASTNQTSMYLCASKTGIQETQYFGPGTRLLVL.

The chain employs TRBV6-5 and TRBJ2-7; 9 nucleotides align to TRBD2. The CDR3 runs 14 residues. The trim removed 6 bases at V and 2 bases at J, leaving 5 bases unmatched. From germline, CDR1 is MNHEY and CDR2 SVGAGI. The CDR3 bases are TGTGCCAGCAGCCATTCTAGCGGGGCCTACGAGCAGTACTTC. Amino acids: CASSHSSGAYEQYF.